Below are 25 T cell receptor beta chains sequenced from a single sample in a study of blood T cell repertoires in COVID-19. Libraries were prepared by immunoSEQ multiplex PCR; TCRdb keeps only in-frame clonotypes and omits some of them. Altogether 250,000 to 350,000 clones are present, approximately 87% being singletons, with the ten largest covering 2.5% to 3.5%. The sequenced material came from peripheral blood. These receptors were collected from a woman between 25 and 40 years old with COVID-19, enrolled during active disease.

The chain combines TRBV27 with TRBJ1-5, with TRBD1 matching 8 bases. The CDR3 is 14 amino acids. With 3 bases clipped from V and 6 bases from J, the junction kept 4 bases outside the gene matches. The germline CDR1 and CDR2 sequences are MNHEY and SMNVEV (reference sequence). Written as DNA, the CDR3 is TGTGCCAGCAGTTTTGGACAGGGTGGTCAGCCCCAGCATTTT. It specifies CASSFGQGGQPQHF.

V gene TRBV12-3 or TRBV12-4 combines with J gene TRBJ1-2; maybe TRBD1 (5 bases). V was pared by 9 bases and J by 6 bases, with 14 bases between. The CDR3 consists of 12 residues. In DNA form, the CDR3 reads TGTGCCAGTTGGGGGGATCCAGATGGCTACACCTTC. Its translation is CASWGDPDGYTF.

The J gene is TRBJ2-1, the V gene TRBV5-1, with 11 positions matching TRBD2. V lost 3 bases and J lost 10; bases outside the gene matches: 15. This CDR3 is 17 amino acids long. Germline V gene lookup returns CDR1 SGHRS and CDR2 YFSETQ. DNA for the CDR3: TGCGCCAGCAGCTCCCTGGGGCTAGCGGGAGGCCCCATCGAGCAGTTCTTC. Translated: CASSSLGLAGGPIEQFF.

V gene TRBV11-1 combines with J gene TRBJ2-1, with TRBD1 as a possible D gene (6 bases). Trimming took off 4 bases at V and 6 bases at J, with 10 bases between the two ends. Germline CDR1 SGHAT, CDR2 FQDESV (reference sequence). This CDR3 has 13 residues. CDR3 residues: CASSSGQLNEQFF. The CDR3 bases are TGTGCCAGCAGCTCGGGACAACTCAATGAGCAGTTCTTC.

This chain joins TRBV2 and TRBJ2-3; D unclear. Germline lookup yields CDR1 SNHLY and CDR2 FYNNEI. This CDR3 is 14 amino acids long. V shed 6 bases and J shed 3 bases, with 13 bases lying between them. The CDR3 spells CASRYYSDTDTQYF. CDR3 bases: TGTGCCAGCAGGTACTATTCGGATACAGATACGCAGTATTTT.

This CDR3 is CASSATGLAGNEQFF. CDR3 DNA sequence: TGTGCCAGCAGCGCGACCGGACTAGCTGGCAATGAGCAGTTCTTC. The chain is built from TRBV9 and TRBJ2-1; 8 positions agree with TRBD2. Germline trimming cut 3 bases from V and 6 bases from J; bases unmatched to any gene: 8. CDR1 is SGDLS and CDR2 is YYNGEE in the germline V gene. This CDR3 region has 15 residues.

This clone was seen only once. The chain joins TRBV6-5 to TRBJ2-1, with TRBD2 identical over 10 bases. Trimming cost V 4 bases and J 7 bases; bases outside gene matches: 7. The CDR3 is 15 residues long. CDR1 and CDR2 from the germline V gene are MNHEY and SVGAGI. CDR3 DNA: TGTGCCAGCAGTTCGGGACTAGCGCTTAAGAATGAGCAGTTCTTC. This gives the protein CASSSGLALKNEQFF.

The J gene is TRBJ2-1, the V gene TRBV7-9; a possible D gene is TRBD2 (5 bases). V was trimmed by 5 bases and J by 0 bases, leaving 11 bases between them. This CDR3 has 15 residues. Germline lookup yields CDR1 SEHNR and CDR2 FQNEAQ (reference sequence). CDR3 sequence: CASSSGLSSYNEQFF. For the CDR3, the DNA is TGTGCCAGCAGCAGTGGACTTAGCTCCTACAATGAGCAGTTCTTC.

CDR3 loop: CASRPGAGKAFF. DNA for the CDR3: TGTGCAAGTCGCCCAGGGGCAGGTAAAGCTTTCTTT. The chain couples TRBV12-2 to TRBJ1-1; TRBD1 was called by the table and not checked on the DNA. TRBV12-2 is a pseudogene segment. The CDR3 has 12 residues.

The rearrangement joins TRBV11-2 to TRBJ1-1, with D perhaps matching TRBD1 (6 bases). This CDR3 is built from 14 residues. V was trimmed by 8 bases and J by 1 base, leaving 14 bases between them. Germline V gene lookup returns CDR1 SGHAT and CDR2 FQNNGV. The CDR3 nucleotides read TGTGCCAGCGAGCGATACAGGGAGAACACTGAAGCTTTCTTT. Its protein product is CASERYRENTEAFF.

The chain joins TRBV5-1 to TRBJ1-2; 9 bases agree with TRBD1. V lost 2 bases, J lost 3 bases, and 2 bases stayed unmatched. Per the germline V gene, CDR1 is SGHRS and CDR2 is YFSETQ. The CDR3 sequence is 14 residues long. CDR3 sequence (DNA): TGCGCCAGCAGCTTTAGGACAGGGGACTATGGCTACACCTTC. Translating it yields CASSFRTGDYGYTF. Supplemented by reference TRBV5-1 and TRBJ1-2, the full variable domain reads KAGVTQTPRYLIKTRGQQVTLSCSPISGHRSVSWYQQTPGQGLQFLFEYFSETQRNKGNFPGRFSGRQFSNSRSEMNVSTLELGDSALYLCASSFRTGDYGYTFGSGTRLTVV.

The chain couples TRBV11-2 to TRBJ2-5, with D possibly TRBD1 on 5 matching bases. Trimming cost V 5 bases and J 5 bases, with 12 bases left between them. CDR1 is SGHAT, CDR2 FQNNGV, per germline. This CDR3 comprises 13 residues. In nucleotides, the CDR3 is TGTGCCAGCAGCCCCATAAACAGGGAGACCCAGTACTTC. This translates into CASSPINRETQYF.

The chain has TRBV19 and TRBJ2-1; 7 bases fit TRBD2. Germline V CDR1 and CDR2: LNHDA, SQIVND (reference sequence). Trimming at V came to 3 bases and at J to 4 bases, leaving 6 bases not matched to a gene. The CDR3 covers 15 residues. CDR3 nucleotide sequence: TGTGCCAGTAGTATGGCAAGCGGGATATACAATGAGCAGTTCTTC. This encodes CASSMASGIYNEQFF.

This clone appeared once. The chain employs TRBV5-1 and TRBJ2-7; TRBD1 aligns across 8 bases. Trimming cost V 0 bases and J 9 bases; bases outside gene matches: 11. The CDR3 extends over 15 amino acids. Germline-derived CDR1 and CDR2 are SGHRS and YFSETQ. CDR3 in DNA: TGCGCCAGCAGCTTGGATGGACAGGGCCCCCTCGGGCAGTACTTC. Amino acid sequence: CASSLDGQGPLGQYF.

The DNA for the CDR3 is TGTGCCAGCAGTCCCCACGGACAGGGGAACACTGAAGCTTTCTTT. This codes for CASSPHGQGNTEAFF. The J gene is TRBJ1-1, the V gene TRBV6-5, with 8 positions matching TRBD1. J lost 1 base, V lost 5 bases, and 6 bases had no gene match. The germline gives CDR1 MNHEY, CDR2 SVGAGI. The CDR3 is 15 amino acids.

This chain uses TRBV30 with TRBJ1-1, with D unclear. The CDR3 runs to 12 residues. Looked up from germline, CDR1 is GTSNPN and CDR2 is SVGIG (reference sequence). Trimming left V 4 bases short and J 1 base short, with 7 bases between. This CDR3 reads CAWMERNTEAFF. The DNA of the CDR3 is TGTGCCTGGATGGAGAGGAACACTGAAGCTTTCTTT.

This sequence joins TRBV29-1 and TRBJ2-7; the match to TRBD2 covers 12 bases. V was clipped by 1 base and J by 3 bases; unmatched bases: 10. The CDR3 contains 17 residues. Germline V gene lookup returns CDR1 SQVTM and CDR2 ANQGSEA. CDR3 coding DNA: TGCAGCGTTGAAGGTGTGACTAGCGGGAGAGCCAACTACGAGCAGTACTTC. It yields the protein CSVEGVTSGRANYEQYF.

CDR3: CASSRTRGGGGETQYF. In DNA form, the CDR3 reads TGCGCCAGCAGCCGTACTAGAGGGGGCGGCGGAGAGACCCAGTACTTC. The J gene is TRBJ2-5, the V gene TRBV5-1, with 7 positions matching TRBD1. The V gene end was trimmed by 4 bases and the J gene end by 4 bases; junction bases not matched to a gene: 13. CDR1 is SGHRS and CDR2 is YFSETQ in the germline V gene. There are 16 residues in the CDR3.

V usage is TRBV7-9 and J usage is TRBJ2-1, with TRBD2 matching 10 bases. V lost 1 base to trimming and J lost 4 bases; unmatched junction nucleotides: 10. The V gene's germline CDR1 is SEHNR and CDR2 FQNEAQ (reference sequence). The CDR3 covers 18 residues. The CDR3 spells CASSLGLAGTGSYNEQFF. DNA of the CDR3: TGTGCCAGCAGCTTAGGACTAGCGGGTACCGGCTCTTACAATGAGCAGTTCTTC.

This chain uses TRBV6-1 with TRBJ1-1; D possibly corresponds to TRBD1 (6 bases). Trimming shortened V by 3 bases and J by 11 bases, and 13 bases separated the two germline ends. The germline V gene encodes CDR1 MNHNS and CDR2 SASEGT. CDR3 length: 12 amino acids. CDR3 nucleotide sequence: TGTGCCAGCAGTGAGCAGGGGAGCCCCGCTTTCTTT. Translation: CASSEQGSPAFF.

J is TRBJ2-5 and V is TRBV9, with 7 bases matching TRBD2. CDR3 length equals 17 residues. Germline V CDR1 and CDR2: SGDLS, YYNGEE. V lost 0 bases to trimming and J lost 2 bases; unmatched junction nucleotides: 10. CDR3 bases: TGTGCCAGCAGCGTAGCCCCTTTTTCCGGGGGGCAAGAGACCCAGTACTTC. It codes for CASSVAPFSGGQETQYF.

The V gene is TRBV4-1, the J gene TRBJ1-3; 9 positions match TRBD1. The CDR3 runs 15 residues. Germline-derived CDR1 and CDR2 are MGHRA and YSYEKL. Losses at the gene ends were 4 bases for V and 4 bases for J; bases not matched to a gene: 5. CDR3 sequence: CASSLDGQGGNTIYF. CDR3 sequence (DNA): TGCGCCAGCAGCCTTGACGGACAGGGGGGAAACACCATATATTTT.

The chain recombines TRBV6-6 with TRBJ1-6; the D is unclear. The CDR3 consists of 14 residues. CDR1 is MNHNY and CDR2 is SVGAGI in the germline V gene (reference sequence). V lost 0 bases and J 7 bases, leaving 7 bases between the germline ends. CDR3 residues: CASSYSRANSPLHF. The CDR3 nucleotides read TGTGCCAGCAGTTACTCGAGGGCCAATTCACCCCTCCACTTT.

The V and J genes are TRBV2 and TRBJ1-2; the match to TRBD1 covers 10 bases. Germline values: CDR1 SNHLY, CDR2 FYNNEI. CDR3 size: 13 residues. Unmatched junction bases numbered 2, after V lost 6 bases and J lost 4 bases. CDR3 protein: CASRTGGIYGYTF. The CDR3 DNA follows: TGTGCCAGCAGGACAGGGGGCATCTATGGCTACACCTTC. Drawing the rest from reference TRBV2 and TRBJ1-2, the complete variable domain is EPEVTQTPSHQVTQMGQEVILRCVPISNHLYFYWYRQILGQKVEFLVSFYNNEISEKSEIFDDQFSVERPDGSNFTLKIRSTKLEDSAMYFCASRTGGIYGYTFGSGTRLTVV.

This chain uses TRBV19 with TRBJ1-4; D remains unclear. The V and J ends lost 3 bases and 0 bases respectively, with 5 bases between them. CDR1 is LNHDA, CDR2 SQIVND, per germline (reference sequence). CDR3 size: 14 residues. CDR3 coding DNA: TGTGCCAGTAGTATGGGAGCAACTAATGAAAAACTGTTTTTT. This encodes CASSMGATNEKLFF.